This TCR beta chain was observed in a study of regulatory and conventional T cells in RAG deficiency. Study-level findings and limits: Compared with controls, unique Treg TCR beta sequences dropped roughly 94-fold in Omenn syndrome and CID/AS. Patient subsets had shorter CDR3s; Omenn Treg-Tconv overlap exceeded 85%.

Method: immunoSEQ multiplex PCR; TCRdb's copy keeps in-frame clones and lacks some. The sample consists of roughly 35,000 clones, 70% to 80% of them appearing once. The germline CDR1 and CDR2 sequences are SGHDT and YYEEEE. V lost 2 bases to trimming and J lost 2 bases; unmatched junction nucleotides: 13. The CDR3 totals 18 residues. Concerning this clone: Its specificity is not known.

Conventional CD4+ T cells were sorted from blood as CD25-low CD127-high cells. These same data were also listed under a study on regulatory T cells. Per that paper: The primer mix had 52 TRBV and 13 TRBJ primers. Patient repertoires had restricted TRB V-J pairs and skewed V and J usage, most in Tregs.

Specimen: CD4+ effector T cells sorted from blood. This rearrangement joins TRBV5-6 to TRBJ1-1; 9 nucleotides align to TRBD1. This TCR was sampled from a human donor in good health. For the CDR3, the DNA is TGTGCCAGCAGCTTACAGGGGGCGCATCCTGGTGCCAACACTGAAGCTTTCTTT. This sequence encodes CASSLQGAHPGANTEAFF. Variable domain in full (rest from reference TRBV5-6 and TRBJ1-1): DAGVTQSPTHLIKTRGQQVTLRCSPKSGHDTVSWYQQALGQGPQFIFQYYEEEERQRGNFPDRFSGHQFPNYSSELNVNALLLGDSALYLCASSLQGAHPGANTEAFFGQGTRLTVV.